A selection of T cell receptor beta chains follows, all from one sample in a study of shared clonotypes between healthy human individuals. The method was immunoSEQ multiplex PCR; TCRdb's version includes in-frame clones alone and lacks a portion of them. Of about 2.3 million clones in the sample, approximately 90% were seen once. Specimen: naive CD4+ T cells from PBMCs. Every receptor here comes from a man aged 18 to 30 in good health. Some clones in this sample may be carry-over from other donors' samples. Each CDR3 is given with its conserved first and last residue. The D gene is left open where the match is weak. A clone size is listed for some rows: how often the clone was seen (once, few, many), or a class if it is expanded.

V	length	D	size	J	DNA	CDR3
TRBV30	14	TRBD1	-	TRBJ1-4	TGTGCCTGCACTATGACAGGGGTAGGGGAAAAACTGTTTTTT	CACTMTGVGEKLFF
TRBV29-1	16	TRBD2	few	TRBJ2-5	TGCAGCGTGAGTCAACTAGCGGGAGGGCCGGGGGAGACCCAGTACTTC	CSVSQLAGGPGETQYF
TRBV7-9	15	-	-	TRBJ1-5	TGTGCCAGCAGCTTAGGCGATTCTAGCAATCAGCCCCAGCATTTT	CASSLGDSSNQPQHF
TRBV5-6	13	TRBD1	-	TRBJ1-1	TGTGCCAGCAGCCAGGGGGGCGGGACTGAAGCTTTCTTT	CASSQGGGTEAFF
TRBV29-1	13	-	-	TRBJ1-1	TGCAGCGTGACCCAGGGCGTCGACACTGAAGCTTTCTTT	CSVTQGVDTEAFF
TRBV6-5	13	-	-	TRBJ1-5	TGTGCCAGCAGAAGCAATAGCAATCAGCCCCAGCATTTT	CASRSNSNQPQHF
TRBV28	12	-	-	TRBJ1-5	TGTGCCACCAGGGAGGGTGGTCAGCCCCAGCATTTT	CATREGGQPQHF
TRBV9	14	-	-	TRBJ2-1	TGTGCCAGCAGCGTAAGTCAGTTCTACAATGAGCAGTTCTTC	CASSVSQFYNEQFF
TRBV11-2	16	TRBD2	-	TRBJ2-5	TGTGCCAGCAGCCCCACTAGCGGGATAACAAGAGGGGCCCAGTACTTC	CASSPTSGITRGAQYF
TRBV6-4	14	-	-	TRBJ1-1	TGTGCCAGCAGTGAAACAGGGTATCCCACTGAAGCTTTCTTT	CASSETGYPTEAFF
TRBV28	14	TRBD1	-	TRBJ2-5	TGTGCCAGCAGACCCTCCGGGACAGGAGAGACCCAGTACTTC	CASRPSGTGETQYF
TRBV28	14	-	-	TRBJ2-7	TGTGCCAGCAGATCGCTGTGGGCCTCCTACGAGCAGTACTTC	CASRSLWASYEQYF
TRBV6-6	16	TRBD2	-	TRBJ2-2	TGTGCCAGCAGAGATCAGCTAGCGGGATACCCCGGGGAGCTGTTTTTT	CASRDQLAGYPGELFF
TRBV5-4	15	-	-	TRBJ2-2	TGTGCCAGCTCCGGTGGGGGCGCCGGCACCGGGGAGCTGTTTTTT	CASSGGGAGTGELFF